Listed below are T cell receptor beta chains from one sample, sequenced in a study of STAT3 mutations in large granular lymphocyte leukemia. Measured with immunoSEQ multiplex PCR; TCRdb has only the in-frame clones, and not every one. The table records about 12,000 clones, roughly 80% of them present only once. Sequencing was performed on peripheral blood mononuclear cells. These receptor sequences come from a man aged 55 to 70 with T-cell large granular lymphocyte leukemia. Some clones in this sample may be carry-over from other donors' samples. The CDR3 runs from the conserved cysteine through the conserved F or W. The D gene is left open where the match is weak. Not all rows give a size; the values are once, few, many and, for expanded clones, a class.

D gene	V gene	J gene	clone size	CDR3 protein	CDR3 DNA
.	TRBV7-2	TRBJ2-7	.	CASSYSSYEQYF	TGTGCCAGCAGCTATAGCTCCTACGAGCAGTACTTC
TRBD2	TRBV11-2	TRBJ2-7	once	CASSFSGSQGEQYF	TGTGCCAGCAGCTTTAGCGGGAGCCAGGGCGAGCAGTACTTC
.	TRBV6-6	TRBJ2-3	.	CASSLWEGEKYF	TGTGCCAGCAGCCTTTGGGAAGGGGAGAAGTATTTT
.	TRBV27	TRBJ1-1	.	CASSFSGGSGTEAFF	TGTGCCAGCAGTTTCAGTGGGGGTTCGGGTACTGAAGCTTTCTTT
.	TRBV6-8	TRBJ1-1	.	CASRGKTEAFF	TGTGCCAGCAGGGGGAAGACTGAAGCTTTCTTT
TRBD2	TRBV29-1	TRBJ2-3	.	CSVVPGRSGSALRYF	TGCAGCGTTGTCCCGGGGCGGAGCGGGAGCGCATTGCGGTATTTT
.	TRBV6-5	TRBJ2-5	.	CASRPGTEVRETQYF	TGTGCCAGCAGACCCGGGACGGAGGTTAGGGAGACCCAGTACTTC
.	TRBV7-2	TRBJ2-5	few	CASSLSLGETQYF	TGTGCCAGCAGCTTAAGCCTTGGGGAGACCCAGTACTTC
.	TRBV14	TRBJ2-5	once	CASSQARRRKRQETQYF	TGTGCCAGCAGCCAGGCCCGCCGGCGGAAGAGGCAAGAGACCCAGTACTTC
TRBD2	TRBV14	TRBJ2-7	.	CASSPRGVLSYEQYF	TGTGCCAGCAGCCCCCGGGGGGTTCTCTCCTACGAGCAGTACTTC
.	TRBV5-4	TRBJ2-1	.	CACGWLSYNEQFF	TGTGCCTGCGGCTGGCTATCCTACAATGAGCAGTTCTTC
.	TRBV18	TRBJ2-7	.	CASSPEGRLYEQYF	TGTGCCAGCTCACCAGAGGGACGGTTATACGAGCAGTACTTC
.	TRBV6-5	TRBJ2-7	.	CASSYSPGGASYEQYF	TGTGCCAGCAGTTACTCGCCTGGTGGGGCCTCCTACGAGCAGTACTTC
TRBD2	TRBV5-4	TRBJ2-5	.	CASSLASGDQETQYF	TGTGCCAGCAGCTTGGCTAGCGGGGATCAAGAGACCCAGTACTTC
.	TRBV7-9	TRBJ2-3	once	CASSPDRWSDTQYF	TGTGCCAGCAGCCCTGACAGGTGGTCAGATACGCAGTATTTT
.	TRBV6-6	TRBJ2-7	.	CASSYSGLVDEQYF	TGTGCCAGCAGTTACTCCGGCTTGGTGGACGAGCAGTACTTC
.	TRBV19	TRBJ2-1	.	CASRPSVNNEQFF	TGTGCCAGTCGGCCCTCCGTGAACAATGAGCAGTTCTTC
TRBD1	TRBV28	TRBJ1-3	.	CASSFANRGRNTIYF	TGTGCCAGCAGTTTCGCCAACAGGGGGCGTAACACCATATATTTT
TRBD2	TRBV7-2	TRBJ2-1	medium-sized	CASSSLAGGENEQFF	TGTGCCAGCAGCTCTCTAGCGGGGGGGGAGAATGAGCAGTTCTTC
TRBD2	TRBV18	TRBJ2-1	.	CASSPQPGLRKHNEQFF	TGTGCCAGCTCACCCCAACCGGGACTACGCAAACACAATGAGCAGTTCTTC
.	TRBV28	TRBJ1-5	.	CASSSWGEPQHF	TGTGCCAGCAGTTCCTGGGGGGAACCCCAGCATTTT
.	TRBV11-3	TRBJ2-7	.	CASSAGTLVYEQYF	TGTGCCAGCAGCGCCGGGACCCTCGTCTACGAGCAGTACTTC
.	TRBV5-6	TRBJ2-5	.	CASSLGGLFQETQYF	TGTGCCAGCAGCTTGGGGGGACTCTTCCAAGAGACCCAGTACTTC
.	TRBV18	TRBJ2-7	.	CASSSLQPFRIVAGGDYEQYF	TGTGCCAGCTCATCACTACAACCATTCCGGATCGTCGCCGGGGGCGACTACGAGCAGTACTTC
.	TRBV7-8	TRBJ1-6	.	CASSLTTPSPLHF	TGTGCCAGCAGCCTTACAACACCTTCACCCCTCCACTTT
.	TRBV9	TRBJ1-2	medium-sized	CASSVLGGGYTF	TGTGCCAGCAGCGTGTTGGGGGGAGGCTACACCTTC
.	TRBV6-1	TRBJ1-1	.	CASSWGSMNTEAFF	TGTGCCAGCAGCTGGGGGTCCATGAACACTGAAGCTTTCTTT
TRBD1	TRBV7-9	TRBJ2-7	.	CASSQSQGVHEQYF	TGTGCCAGCAGCCAAAGTCAGGGGGTCCACGAGCAGTACTTC
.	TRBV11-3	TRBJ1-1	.	CASSFSSNTEAFF	TGTGCCAGCAGCTTCAGTTCGAACACTGAAGCTTTCTTT
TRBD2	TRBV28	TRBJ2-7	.	CASSFSLSGTSGTYEQYF	TGTGCCAGCAGTTTCTCTCTATCCGGGACTAGCGGAACCTACGAGCAGTACTTC
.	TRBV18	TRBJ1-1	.	CASSPEWGVTEAFF	TGTGCCAGCTCACCAGAGTGGGGAGTCACTGAAGCTTTCTTT
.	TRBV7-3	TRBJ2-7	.	CASSSTGTRGREQYF	TGTGCCAGCAGCTCAACCGGGACTAGGGGGCGCGAGCAGTACTTC
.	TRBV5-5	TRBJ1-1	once	CASSLDSMNTEAFF	TGTGCCAGCAGCTTGGACAGTATGAACACTGAAGCTTTCTTT
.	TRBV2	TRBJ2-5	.	CASRERALYQETQYF	TGTGCCAGCAGGGAAAGGGCCCTGTACCAAGAGACCCAGTACTTC
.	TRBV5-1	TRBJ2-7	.	CASSEGNSYEQYF	TGCGCCAGCAGCGAGGGCAACTCCTACGAGCAGTACTTC
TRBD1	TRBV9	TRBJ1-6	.	CASSLRGGSDSPLHF	TGTGCCAGCAGCTTACGAGGGGGCTCGGATTCACCCCTCCACTTT
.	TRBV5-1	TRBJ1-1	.	CASHPGLLNTEAFF	TGCGCCAGCCATCCGGGACTCTTGAACACTGAAGCTTTCTTT